Listed below are T cell receptor beta chains from one sample, sequenced in a study of T cell responses to AZD1222 COVID-19 vaccine. Clones were read by immunoSEQ multiplex PCR, and TCRdb kept only the in-frame ones, dropping some. The sample consists of some 150,000 clones, around 88% of them appearing once. The starting material was peripheral blood, obtained on day 0 of AZD1222 vaccination. These receptors came from an adult in good health. Both conserved end residues are part of each CDR3. Not every row has a clone size; where given, it reads once, few, many or a size class.

j_gene	abundance	v_gene	CDR3aa
TRBJ1-2	.	TRBV7-2	CASSLGGSDYGYTF
TRBJ2-3	.	TRBV13	CASSLRGDERDTQYF
TRBJ1-1	.	TRBV6-2/TRBV6-3	CASSKTVNTEAFF
TRBJ2-2	.	TRBV5-1	CASSPRGFFNTGELFF
TRBJ2-2	.	TRBV4-1	CASRDLVTGELFF
TRBJ2-5	.	TRBV28	CASTTGTTHSKYF
TRBJ1-1	.	TRBV29-1	CSVERGTGWASF
TRBJ1-1	.	TRBV5-1	CASSAGQTNTEAFF
TRBJ2-2	.	TRBV6-4	CASSDSGAGGAGELFF
TRBJ2-2	.	TRBV7-6	CASSHPGGAERTGELFF
TRBJ1-2	.	TRBV7-2	CASSPGQGTYGYTF
TRBJ1-2	.	TRBV3-1/TRBV3-2	CASSQNRGAPYGYTF
TRBJ2-5	.	TRBV5-1	CASSPRLAGGSIQETQYF
TRBJ1-3	.	TRBV6-5	CASSYYSSGNTIYF
TRBJ1-5	.	TRBV7-8	CASSARDSANQPQHF
TRBJ2-3	.	TRBV5-1	CASRWDTDTQYF
TRBJ2-1	.	TRBV27	CASTWEGYNEQFF
TRBJ1-1	.	TRBV28	CASRIQENTEAFF
TRBJ1-5	.	TRBV28	CASSSARQFHQPQHF
TRBJ2-1	.	TRBV15	CATRGGRESYNEQFF
TRBJ2-3	.	TRBV10-3	CAISEGKQVYSSTDTQYF
TRBJ1-2	.	TRBV9	CASSASLFYGYTF
TRBJ2-3	.	TRBV28	CASSHTLDRGLPSTDTQYF
TRBJ2-6	.	TRBV5-1	CASSPLADSGANVLTF
TRBJ1-6	once	TRBV5-1	CASSLAIGRDNSPLHF
TRBJ1-1	.	TRBV9	CASSETGNTEAFF
TRBJ2-2	.	TRBV3-1/TRBV3-2	CASRRAGTSGIAGELFF
TRBJ2-3	.	TRBV11-2	CASSLDGLITDTQYF
TRBJ1-1	.	TRBV7-8	CASSSQGAVTEAFF
TRBJ1-2	.	TRBV4-3	CASSQGDRNYGYTF
TRBJ1-1	.	TRBV2	CASSREGTAEAFF
TRBJ2-3	.	TRBV28	CASSSPGLAGGGTDTQYF
TRBJ2-2	.	TRBV27	CASRPTGDTGELFF
TRBJ2-7	.	TRBV2	CASSGGYTYEQYF
TRBJ2-7	.	TRBV6-5	CASTPAGTGVYEQYF
TRBJ1-4	.	TRBV9	CASSPDSLNEKLFF
TRBJ2-1	.	TRBV3-1/TRBV3-2	CASSQVGAGGGLYNEQFF
TRBJ2-3	.	TRBV28	CASRSGTPADTQYF
TRBJ1-5	.	TRBV9	CASSEESINQPQHF
TRBJ1-2	.	TRBV30	CAWSLQGAVGYTF
TRBJ1-2	.	TRBV6-6	CASSSVNYGYTF
TRBJ1-5	.	TRBV15	CATSRDRVQPQHF
TRBJ1-3	.	TRBV11-3	CASSLNPGNTIYF
TRBJ2-1	.	TRBV9	CASSVRLAGVEQFF
TRBJ1-1	.	TRBV14	CASRGGLEAFF
TRBJ1-1	.	TRBV30	CARTGQSNTEAFF
TRBJ1-1	.	TRBV24-1	CATSDSAAVNTEAFF
TRBJ2-7	once	TRBV13	CASSLRRGGSRFSYEQYF
TRBJ1-5	.	TRBV6-2/TRBV6-3	CASSYRPYNQPQHF
TRBJ2-7	.	TRBV10-3	CAISDLATPYEQYF